Following are 3 T cell receptor beta chains from one sample sequenced in a study of T cell repertoires in cytomegalovirus infection. Antigens of these TCRs are unknown. Each CDR3 protein gets one entry after TCRdb re-called the reads with MiXCR. The sample yields about half a million distinct CDR3 sequences, 25% to 35% seen once. The sequenced sample was cultured PBMCs, obtained from culture after CMV antigen stimulation. These receptors were obtained from a human donor in good health (CMV status not recorded). Some clones in this sample may be carry-over from other donors' samples.

This clonotype was detected ten times or more. The CDR3 loop reads CASSLTLVGGVTGEQFF. The DNA of the CDR3 is TGTGCCAGCAGCTTAACACTGGTAGGGGGAGTAACGGGTGAGCAGTTCTTC. This chain links TRBV7-3 with TRBJ2-1, with TRBD1 as a possible D gene (6 bases). The V and J ends lost 0 bases and 9 bases respectively, with 21 bases between them. CDR1 is SGHTA and CDR2 is FQGTGA in the germline V gene. CDR3 size: 17 residues. Full variable domain (rest looked up from reference TRBV7-3 and TRBJ2-1): GAGVSQTPSNKVTEKGKYVELRCDPISGHTALYWYRQSLGQGPEFLIYFQGTGAADDSGLPNDRFFAVRPEGSVSTLKIQRTERGDSAVYLCASSLTLVGGVTGEQFFGPGTRLTVL.

This clonotype was observed a few times. The V gene is TRBV7-6, the J gene TRBJ2-5, with D perhaps matching TRBD1 (6 bases). Trimming shortened V by 6 bases and J by 3 bases, and 17 bases separated the two germline ends. This CDR3 region has 15 residues. Germline CDR1 SGHVS, CDR2 FNYEAQ. DNA of the CDR3: TGTGCCAGCAGTCAAAGATCCGGGACAAAAGAGACCCAGTACTTC. It translates to CASSQRSGTKETQYF.

The table lists this clonotype with a few counts. CDR3: CASSRLLESTGTSGGTSYNEQFF. The CDR3 DNA reads as TGTGCCAGCAGCCGCCTATTAGAAAGCACCGGGACTAGCGGGGGGACCTCCTACAATGAGCAGTTCTTC. This chain connects TRBV5-4 to TRBJ2-1, with 15 bases lining up with TRBD2. CDR3 length equals 23 residues. Germline V lookup: CDR1 SGHNT, CDR2 YYREEE (reference sequence). The V segment lost 4 bases and the J segment 0 bases; nucleotides outside the gene matches: 20.